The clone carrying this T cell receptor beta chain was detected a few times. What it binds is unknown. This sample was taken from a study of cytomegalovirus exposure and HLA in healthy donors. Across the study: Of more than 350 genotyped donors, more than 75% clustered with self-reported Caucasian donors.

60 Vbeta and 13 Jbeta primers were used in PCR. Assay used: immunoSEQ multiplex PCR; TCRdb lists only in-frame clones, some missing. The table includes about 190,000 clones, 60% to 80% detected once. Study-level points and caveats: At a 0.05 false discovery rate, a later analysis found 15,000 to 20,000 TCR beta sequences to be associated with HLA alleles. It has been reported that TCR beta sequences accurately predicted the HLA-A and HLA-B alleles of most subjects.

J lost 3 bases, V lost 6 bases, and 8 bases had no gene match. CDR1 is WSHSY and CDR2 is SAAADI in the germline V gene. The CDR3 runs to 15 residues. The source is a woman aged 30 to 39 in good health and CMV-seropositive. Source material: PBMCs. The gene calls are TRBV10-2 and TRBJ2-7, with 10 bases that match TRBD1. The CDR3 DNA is TGCGCCAGCAGCGGCGATGGGACAGGGGACTACGAGCAGTACTTC. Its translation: CASSGDGTGDYEQYF.